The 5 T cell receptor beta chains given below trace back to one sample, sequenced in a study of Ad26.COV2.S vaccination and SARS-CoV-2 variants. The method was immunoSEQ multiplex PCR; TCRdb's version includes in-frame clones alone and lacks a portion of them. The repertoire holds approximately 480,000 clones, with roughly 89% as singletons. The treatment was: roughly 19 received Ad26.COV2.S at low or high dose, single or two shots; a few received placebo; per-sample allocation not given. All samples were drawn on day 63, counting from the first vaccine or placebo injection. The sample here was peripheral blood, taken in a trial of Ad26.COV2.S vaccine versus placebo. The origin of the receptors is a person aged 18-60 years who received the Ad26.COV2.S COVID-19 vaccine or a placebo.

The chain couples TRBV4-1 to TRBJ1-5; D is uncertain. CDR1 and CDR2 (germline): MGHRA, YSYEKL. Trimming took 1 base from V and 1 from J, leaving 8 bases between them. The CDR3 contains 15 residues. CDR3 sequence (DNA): TGCGCCAGCAGCCAAGCCCCTATGAGCAATCAGCCCCAGCATTTT. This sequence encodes CASSQAPMSNQPQHF.

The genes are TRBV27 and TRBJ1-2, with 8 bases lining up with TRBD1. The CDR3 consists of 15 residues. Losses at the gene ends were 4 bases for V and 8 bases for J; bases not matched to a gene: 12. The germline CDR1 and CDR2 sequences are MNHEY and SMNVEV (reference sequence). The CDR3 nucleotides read TGTGCCAGCAGTTCACCAGCAGGGGGCTTTTGGGGCTACACCTTC. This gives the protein CASSSPAGGFWGYTF.

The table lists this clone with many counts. The CDR3 region has the DNA TGTGCCAGCAGTTTATCCGGTCAGGGTACAGCCGGGGAGCTGTTTTTT. Residues: CASSLSGQGTAGELFF. The chain couples TRBV28 to TRBJ2-2, with a weak D call TRBD1 (5 bases). The CDR3 runs 16 residues. V lost 1 base and J 6 bases, leaving 15 bases between the germline ends. Germline CDR1 reads MDHEN; CDR2 reads SYDVKM.

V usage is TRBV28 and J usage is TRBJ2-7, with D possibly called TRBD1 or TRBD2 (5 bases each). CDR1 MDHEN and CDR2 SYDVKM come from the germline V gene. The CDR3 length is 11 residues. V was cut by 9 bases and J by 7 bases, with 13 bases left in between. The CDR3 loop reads CASAGTEEQYF. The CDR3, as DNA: TGTGCCAGTGCCGGGACGGAAGAGCAGTACTTC.

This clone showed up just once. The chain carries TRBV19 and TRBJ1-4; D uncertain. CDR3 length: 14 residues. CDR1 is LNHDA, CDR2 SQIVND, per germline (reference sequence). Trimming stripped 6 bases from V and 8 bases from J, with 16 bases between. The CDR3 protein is CASRRTEPGEKLFF. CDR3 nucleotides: TGTGCCAGTAGAAGGACGGAACCAGGAGAAAAACTGTTTTTT.